By share, the clone carrying this T cell receptor (beta chain) counts as medium-sized. What it binds is unknown. The size of this beta chain means little, since it is a stray read in a library made for alpha chains. TCRdb independently ran MiXCR on the 5' RACE reads; one entry per CDR3 protein. This sample has around 16,000 distinct CDR3 sequences; approximately 6.9% occur once, and the top ten carry roughly a fifth. This specimen comes from a study of spatial heterogeneity in lung cancer. Overall study: In raw reads, more than nine appearances on average were recorded for each unique TCR and UMI combination.

The CDR3 loop spans 13 amino acids. Trimming stripped 7 bases from V and 0 bases from J, with 8 bases between. Stated time point: sample taken at primary tumor resection. Points from the study as a whole: Mutation tallies in tumors tracked expanded intratumoral alpha and beta TCR counts.

The genes are TRBV12-3 or TRBV12-4 and TRBJ2-3, with D uncertain. The sequencing used lung tumor tissue, collected at surgery. This receptor was taken from a female donor with early-stage non-small cell lung cancer. CDR3 coding DNA: TGTGCCAGCAATCACCAGAGCACAGATACGCAGTATTTT. Encoded protein: CASNHQSTDTQYF.